Listed here are 16 T cell receptor beta chains from one sample, sequenced in a study of T cell responses to AZD1222 COVID-19 vaccine (dated by TCRdb to 2020 to 2022). The meaning of the sample's time point label: baseline before first vaccination. Preparation of the library involved the immunoSEQ multiplex PCR assay. Sourced from immuneACCESS, this table was stored by TCRdb with only in-frame sequences that have V and J called. A share of the clones is absent; for the studies checked, an unresolved V gene accounts for under half, and the remainder has no known explanation. This sample gives about 180,000 clones in total; 90% of them show up just once. Approximately 3% of the sample goes to the ten largest clones. Sequenced here: peripheral blood, sampled on day 0 of AZD1222 vaccination. These receptors were collected from an adult in good health.

This clone showed up just once. The chain combines TRBV6-2 or TRBV6-3 with TRBJ1-5; no firm D call. Looked up from germline, CDR1 is MNHEY and CDR2 is SVGEGT. The ends were cut back, 2 bases at V and 4 bases at J, with 12 bases in the middle. The CDR3 spans 15 residues. The CDR3 region has the DNA TGTGCCAGCAGTTACCTTGGACTGACAAATCAGCCCCAGCATTTT. Residues: CASSYLGLTNQPQHF.

The chain links TRBV25-1 to TRBJ1-1; D ambiguous. CDR1 is MGHDK, CDR2 SYGVNS, per germline. Deletions cut 0 bases from V and 0 bases from J, with 2 bases between. The CDR3 is made up of 13 amino acids. The CDR3 region is CASSEYLNTEAFF. CDR3 DNA: TGTGCCAGCAGTGAATATCTGAACACTGAAGCTTTCTTT.

The J gene is TRBJ2-5, the V gene TRBV7-9; the D is unclear. The CDR3 is 13 residues long. V lost 3 bases to trimming and J lost 3 bases, with 8 bases between them. Germline loops: CDR1 SEHNR, CDR2 FQNEAQ (reference sequence). The DNA for the CDR3 is TGTGCCAGCAGCTTCGGATTTAAAGAGACCCAGTACTTC. Residues: CASSFGFKETQYF.

This rearrangement joins TRBV6-2 or TRBV6-3 to TRBJ2-2; no reliable D call. V was clipped by 6 bases and J by 6 bases, with 8 bases between them. The CDR3 spans 12 residues. Germline CDR1 and CDR2: MNHEY and SVGEGT. The DNA for the CDR3 is TGTGCCAGCAGCCTTAGCCCCGGGGAGCTGTTTTTT. It is translated as CASSLSPGELFF.

The J gene is TRBJ1-6, the V gene TRBV5-1, with TRBD1 as a possible D gene (5 bases). Trimming took 4 bases from V and 6 from J, leaving 17 bases between them. The length of the CDR3 is 16 residues. Germline CDR1 SGHRS, CDR2 YFSETQ. CDR3 sequence: CASSTRADDSNSPLHF. The CDR3 DNA reads TGCGCCAGCAGCACACGAGCAGATGACAGTAATTCACCCCTCCACTTT.

The CDR3 DNA reads as TGTGCCAGCAGTGAAGGCCTTCTAGCGGGGGGGACCTACAATGAGCAGTTCTTC. Its translation: CASSEGLLAGGTYNEQFF. The chain carries TRBV2 and TRBJ2-1; 12 bases are a match to TRBD2. Trimming took 1 base from V and 2 from J; bases not matched to a gene: 6. The CDR3 sequence is 18 residues long. Germline lookup yields CDR1 SNHLY and CDR2 FYNNEI.

The chain has TRBV5-1 and TRBJ1-2; no clear D. V shed 0 bases and J shed 4 bases, with 4 bases lying between them. Germline lookup yields CDR1 SGHRS and CDR2 YFSETQ. This CDR3 is 12 amino acids long. This CDR3 reads CASSLGSYGYTF. The CDR3 DNA reads TGCGCCAGCAGCTTGGGTAGCTATGGCTACACCTTC.

The chain recombines TRBV6-5 with TRBJ1-3; D not certain. The CDR3 has 14 residues. V gave up 6 bases and J gave up 0 bases, with 9 bases separating them. Germline CDR1 is MNHEY and CDR2 is SVGAGI. The CDR3 protein is CASSRTPSGNTIYF. DNA of the CDR3: TGTGCCAGCAGCCGGACCCCCTCTGGAAACACCATATATTTT.

This chain links TRBV7-7 with TRBJ2-2; TRBD2 aligns across 14 bases. The CDR3 consists of 18 residues. The V segment lost 5 bases and the J segment 0 bases; nucleotides outside the gene matches: 5. Germline values: CDR1 SSHAT, CDR2 FNYEAQ (reference sequence). In DNA form, the CDR3 reads TGTGCCAGCAGCAAACGGACTAGCGGGGGGACGAACACCGGGGAGCTGTTTTTT. This encodes CASSKRTSGGTNTGELFF.

This chain connects TRBV13 to TRBJ1-3; maybe TRBD1 (5 bases). The CDR3 has 18 amino acids. Trimming shortened V by 5 bases and J by 0 bases, and 20 bases separated the two germline ends. CDR1 and CDR2 from the germline V gene are PRHDT and FYEKMQ (reference sequence). The CDR3 region is CASSTRTGTAVSGNTIYF. The DNA of the CDR3 is TGTGCCAGCAGCACACGGACGGGGACGGCCGTCTCTGGAAACACCATATATTTT.

This clone has only one observation. CDR3 residues: CASSSRRVLAGGPDTQYF. The CDR3 DNA reads as TGTGCCAGCAGCTCCAGACGAGTACTAGCGGGGGGGCCAGATACGCAGTATTTT. This sequence joins TRBV7-8 and TRBJ2-3; 13 nucleotides align to TRBD2. This CDR3 is 18 amino acids long. The germline CDR1 and CDR2 sequences are SGHVS and FQNEAQ. V gave up 4 bases and J gave up 4 bases; unmatched junction bases: 11. Looking up the rest from reference TRBV7-8 and TRBJ2-3 gives the full variable domain: GAGVSQSPRYKVAKRGQDVALRCDPISGHVSLFWYQQALGQGPEFLTYFQNEAQLDKSGLPSDRFFAERPEGSVSTLKIQRTQQEDSAVYLCASSSRRVLAGGPDTQYFGPGTRLTVL.

V usage is TRBV29-1 and J usage is TRBJ1-1, with D possibly TRBD1 on 5 matching bases. The CDR3 sequence is 13 residues long. V lost 3 bases to trimming and J lost 0 bases, with 8 bases between them. Germline loops: CDR1 SQVTM, CDR2 ANQGSEA. CDR3 region: CSVEEGMNTEAFF. The CDR3 DNA reads TGCAGCGTTGAGGAGGGGATGAACACTGAAGCTTTCTTT.

The V gene is TRBV11-1, the J gene TRBJ1-6, with D perhaps matching TRBD1 (5 bases). V lost 2 bases to trimming and J lost 9 bases, with 11 bases between them. The CDR3 runs 14 residues. The germline gives CDR1 SGHAT, CDR2 FQDESV (reference sequence). The DNA of the CDR3 is TGTGCCAGCAGCTTAATCGACAGTGCTTCACCCCTCCACTTT. Its translation: CASSLIDSASPLHF.

This rearrangement joins TRBV4-3 to TRBJ2-3; TRBD1 or TRBD2 may be the D gene (5 bases each). The CDR3 is 13 amino acids. Between the trimmed V and J ends, which lost 4 bases and 4 bases, there was a span of 9 bases. Germline values: CDR1 LGHNA, CDR2 YSLEER. This chain's CDR3 is CASSPRGADTQYF. The CDR3 DNA is TGCGCCAGCAGCCCTCGAGGGGCAGATACGCAGTATTTT.

The chain links TRBV5-6 to TRBJ1-3; no definite D call. With 3 bases removed from V and 8 bases from J, the gap between germline ends came to 18 bases. CDR3 length equals 15 residues. In germline, CDR1 is SGHDT, CDR2 YYEEEE. The chain's CDR3 is CASSSGGLPRDTIYF. CDR3 DNA sequence: TGTGCCAGCAGCTCTGGAGGGCTCCCGAGGGACACCATATATTTT.

The chain combines TRBV6-5 with TRBJ1-5; no clear D. CDR3 length: 13 amino acids. V was pared by 8 bases and J by 0 bases, with 8 bases between. CDR1 MNHEY and CDR2 SVGAGI come from the germline V gene. The CDR3 spells CASQRDSNQPQHF. DNA of the CDR3: TGTGCCAGCCAGCGTGATAGCAATCAGCCCCAGCATTTT.